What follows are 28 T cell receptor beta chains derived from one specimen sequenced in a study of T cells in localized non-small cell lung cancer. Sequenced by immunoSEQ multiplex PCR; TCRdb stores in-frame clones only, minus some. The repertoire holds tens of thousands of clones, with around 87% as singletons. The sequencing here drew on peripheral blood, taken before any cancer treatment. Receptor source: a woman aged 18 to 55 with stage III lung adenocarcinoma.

The CDR3 protein is CASSSQNRENEQFF. For the CDR3, the DNA is TGTGCCAGCAGCTCCCAAAACAGGGAGAATGAGCAGTTCTTC. The V gene is TRBV5-4, the J gene TRBJ2-1; the D gene is possibly TRBD1 (6 bases). From germline, CDR1 is SGHNT and CDR2 YYREEE (reference sequence). With 3 bases removed from V and 7 bases from J, the gap between germline ends came to 14 bases. CDR3 size: 14 residues.

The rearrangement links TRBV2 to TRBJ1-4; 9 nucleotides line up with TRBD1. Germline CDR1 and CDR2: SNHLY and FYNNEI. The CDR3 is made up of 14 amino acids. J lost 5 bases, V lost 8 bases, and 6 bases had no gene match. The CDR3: CASRDGTGNEKLFF. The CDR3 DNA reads TGTGCCAGCCGGGACGGGACAGGGAATGAAAAACTGTTTTTT.

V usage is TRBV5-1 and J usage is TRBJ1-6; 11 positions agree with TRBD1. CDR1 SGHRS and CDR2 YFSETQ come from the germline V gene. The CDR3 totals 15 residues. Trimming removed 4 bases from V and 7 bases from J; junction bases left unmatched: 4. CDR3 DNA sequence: TGCGCCAGCAGCCTGGGACAGGGGGGAAATTCACCCCTCCACTTT. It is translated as CASSLGQGGNSPLHF.

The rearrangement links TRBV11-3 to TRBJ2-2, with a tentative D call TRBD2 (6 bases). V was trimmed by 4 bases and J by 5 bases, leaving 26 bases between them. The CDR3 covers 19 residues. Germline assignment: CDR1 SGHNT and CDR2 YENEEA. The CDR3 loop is CASSSYRDPFGGDTGELFF. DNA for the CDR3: TGTGCCAGCAGCTCCTACCGGGACCCTTTTGGCGGGGATACCGGGGAGCTGTTTTTT.

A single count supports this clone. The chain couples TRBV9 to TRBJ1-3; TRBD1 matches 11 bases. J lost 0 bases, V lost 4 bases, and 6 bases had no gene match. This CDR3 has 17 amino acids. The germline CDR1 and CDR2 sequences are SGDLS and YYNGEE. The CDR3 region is CASSLHGTGGSGNTIYF. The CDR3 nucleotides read TGTGCCAGCAGCCTACACGGGACAGGGGGCTCTGGAAACACCATATATTTT. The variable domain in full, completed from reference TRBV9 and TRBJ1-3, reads DSGVTQTPKHLITATGQRVTLRCSPRSGDLSVYWYQQSLDQGLQFLIQYYNGEERAKGNILERFSAQQFPDLHSELNLSSLELGDSALYFCASSLHGTGGSGNTIYFGEGSWLTVV.

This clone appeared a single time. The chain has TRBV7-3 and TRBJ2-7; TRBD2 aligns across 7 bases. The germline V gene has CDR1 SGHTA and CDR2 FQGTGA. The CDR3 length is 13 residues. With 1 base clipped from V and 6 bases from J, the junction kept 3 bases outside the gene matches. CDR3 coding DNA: TGTGCCAGCAGCTTAAATACGGGGGGCGAGCAGTACTTC. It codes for CASSLNTGGEQYF.

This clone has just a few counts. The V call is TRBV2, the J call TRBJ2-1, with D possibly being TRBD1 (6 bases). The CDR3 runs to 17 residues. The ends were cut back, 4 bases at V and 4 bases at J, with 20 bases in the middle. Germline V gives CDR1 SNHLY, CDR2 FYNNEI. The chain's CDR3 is CASSGIVARGYYNEQFF. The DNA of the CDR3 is TGTGCCAGCAGTGGGATTGTAGCCAGGGGTTATTACAATGAGCAGTTCTTC.

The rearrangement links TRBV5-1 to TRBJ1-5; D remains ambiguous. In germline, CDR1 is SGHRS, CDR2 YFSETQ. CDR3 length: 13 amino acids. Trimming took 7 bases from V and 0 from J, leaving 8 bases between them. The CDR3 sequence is CASRRDSNQPQHF. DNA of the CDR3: TGCGCCAGCCGCCGAGATAGCAATCAGCCCCAGCATTTT.

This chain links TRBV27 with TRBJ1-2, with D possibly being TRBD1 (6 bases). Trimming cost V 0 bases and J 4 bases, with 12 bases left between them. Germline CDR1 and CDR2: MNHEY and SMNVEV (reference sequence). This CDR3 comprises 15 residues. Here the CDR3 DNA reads TGTGCCAGCAGTTTATCGAGGCAGGGGATCTATGGCTACACCTTC. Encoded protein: CASSLSRQGIYGYTF.

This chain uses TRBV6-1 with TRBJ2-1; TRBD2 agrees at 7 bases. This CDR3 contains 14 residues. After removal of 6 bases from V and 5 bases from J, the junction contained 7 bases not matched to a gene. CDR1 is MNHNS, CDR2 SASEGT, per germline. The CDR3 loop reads CASRMELANNEQFF. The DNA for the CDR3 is TGTGCCAGCAGGATGGAACTAGCGAACAATGAGCAGTTCTTC.

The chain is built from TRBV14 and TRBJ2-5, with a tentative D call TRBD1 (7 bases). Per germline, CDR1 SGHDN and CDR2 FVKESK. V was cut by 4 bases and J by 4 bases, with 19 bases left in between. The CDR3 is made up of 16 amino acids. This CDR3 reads CASSPRKGQGGETQYF. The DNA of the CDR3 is TGTGCCAGCAGCCCTCGAAAGGGCCAGGGGGGAGAGACCCAGTACTTC.

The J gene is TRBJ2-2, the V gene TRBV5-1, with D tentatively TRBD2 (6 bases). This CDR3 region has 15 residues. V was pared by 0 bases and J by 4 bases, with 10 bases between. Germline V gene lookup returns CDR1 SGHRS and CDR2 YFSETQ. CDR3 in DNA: TGCGCCAGCAGCTTGGTCGGGGACTCCACCGGGGAGCTGTTTTTT. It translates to CASSLVGDSTGELFF.

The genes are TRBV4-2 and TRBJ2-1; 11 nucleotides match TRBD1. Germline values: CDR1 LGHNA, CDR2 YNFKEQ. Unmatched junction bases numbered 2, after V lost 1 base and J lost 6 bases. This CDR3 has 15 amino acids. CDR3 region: CASSQGGTGGNEQFF. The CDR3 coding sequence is TGTGCCAGCAGCCAAGGAGGGACAGGGGGCAATGAGCAGTTCTTC.

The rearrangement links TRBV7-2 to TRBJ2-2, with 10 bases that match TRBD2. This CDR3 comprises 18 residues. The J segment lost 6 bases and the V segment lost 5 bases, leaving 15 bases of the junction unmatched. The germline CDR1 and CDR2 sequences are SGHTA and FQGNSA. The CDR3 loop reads CASSPVGGASGGAGELFF. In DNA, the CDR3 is TGTGCCAGCAGCCCCGTTGGGGGGGCTAGCGGGGGTGCCGGGGAGCTGTTTTTT.

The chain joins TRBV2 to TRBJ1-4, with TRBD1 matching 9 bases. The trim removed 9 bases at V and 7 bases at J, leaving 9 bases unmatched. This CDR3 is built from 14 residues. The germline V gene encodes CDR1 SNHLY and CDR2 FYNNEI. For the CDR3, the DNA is TGTGCCAGGGAAGCCGGGACAGGGAGTGAAAAACTGTTTTTT. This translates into CAREAGTGSEKLFF.

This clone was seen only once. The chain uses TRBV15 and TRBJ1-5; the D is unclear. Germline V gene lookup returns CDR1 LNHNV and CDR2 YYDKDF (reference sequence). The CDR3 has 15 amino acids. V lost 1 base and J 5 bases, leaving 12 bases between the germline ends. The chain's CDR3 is CATSRASGSYQPQHF. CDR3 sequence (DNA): TGTGCCACCAGCAGAGCTTCCGGGAGCTATCAGCCCCAGCATTTT.

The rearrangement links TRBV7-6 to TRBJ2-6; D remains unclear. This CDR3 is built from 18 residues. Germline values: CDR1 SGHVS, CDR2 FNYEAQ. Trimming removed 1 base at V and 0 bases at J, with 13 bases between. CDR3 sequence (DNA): TGTGCCAGCAGCTTAGAACCGGGTCTGGGCTCTGGGGCCAACGTCCTGACTTTC. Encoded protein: CASSLEPGLGSGANVLTF.

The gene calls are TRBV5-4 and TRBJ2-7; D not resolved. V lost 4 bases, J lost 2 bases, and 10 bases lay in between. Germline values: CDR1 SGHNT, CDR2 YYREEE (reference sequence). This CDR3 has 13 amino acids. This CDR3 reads CASSTDGAYEQYF. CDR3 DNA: TGTGCCAGCAGCACGGACGGCGCCTACGAGCAGTACTTC.

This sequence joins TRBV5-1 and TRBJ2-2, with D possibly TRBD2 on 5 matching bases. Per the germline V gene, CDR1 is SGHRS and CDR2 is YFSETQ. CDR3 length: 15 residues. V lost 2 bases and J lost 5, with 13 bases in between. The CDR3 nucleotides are TGCGCCAGCAGCTTCGAGATAGGGAGTACCGGGGAGCTGTTTTTT. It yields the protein CASSFEIGSTGELFF. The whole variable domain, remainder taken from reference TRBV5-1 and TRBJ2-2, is KAGVTQTPRYLIKTRGQQVTLSCSPISGHRSVSWYQQTPGQGLQFLFEYFSETQRNKGNFPGRFSGRQFSNSRSEMNVSTLELGDSALYLCASSFEIGSTGELFFGEGSRLTVL.

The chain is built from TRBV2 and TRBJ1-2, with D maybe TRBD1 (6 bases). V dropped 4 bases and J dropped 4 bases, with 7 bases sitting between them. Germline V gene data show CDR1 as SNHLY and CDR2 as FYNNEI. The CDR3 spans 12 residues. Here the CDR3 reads CASSAGAYGYTF. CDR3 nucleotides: TGTGCCAGCAGTGCGGGGGCCTATGGCTACACCTTC.

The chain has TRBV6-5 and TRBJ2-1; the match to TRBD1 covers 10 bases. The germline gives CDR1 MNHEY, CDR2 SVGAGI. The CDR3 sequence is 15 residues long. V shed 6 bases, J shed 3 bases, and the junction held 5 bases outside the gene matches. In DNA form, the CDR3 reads TGTGCCAGCAGAATCGGACAGGGGGTCTACAATGAGCAGTTCTTC. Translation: CASRIGQGVYNEQFF.

The CDR3 DNA reads as TGTGCCATCAGTGAGTCCTCGACCGGGACAGGAGGGCAGCCCCAGCATTTT. Protein: CAISESSTGTGGQPQHF. The chain uses TRBV10-3 and TRBJ1-5, with TRBD1 matching over 8 bases. Germline V lookup: CDR1 ENHRY, CDR2 SYGVKD. The CDR3 runs to 17 residues. The V gene end was trimmed by 0 bases and the J gene end by 7 bases; junction bases not matched to a gene: 11.

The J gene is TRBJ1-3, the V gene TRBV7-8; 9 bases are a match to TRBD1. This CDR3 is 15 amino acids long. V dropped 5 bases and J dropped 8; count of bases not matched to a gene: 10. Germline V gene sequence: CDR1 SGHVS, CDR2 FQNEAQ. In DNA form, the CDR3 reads TGTGCCAGCAGCACCAGACAGGGGGTATTGGACACCATATATTTT. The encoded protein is CASSTRQGVLDTIYF.

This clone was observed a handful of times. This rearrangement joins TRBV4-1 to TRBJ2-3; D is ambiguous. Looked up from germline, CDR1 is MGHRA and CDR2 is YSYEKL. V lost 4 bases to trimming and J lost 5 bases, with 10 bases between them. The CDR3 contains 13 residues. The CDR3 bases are TGCGCCAGCAGCCCCACATACGGAGATACGCAGTATTTT. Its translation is CASSPTYGDTQYF.

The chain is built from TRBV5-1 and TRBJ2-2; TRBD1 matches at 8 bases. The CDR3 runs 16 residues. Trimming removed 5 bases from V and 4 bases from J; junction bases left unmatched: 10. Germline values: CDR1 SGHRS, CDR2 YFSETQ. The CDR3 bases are TGCGCCAGCAGTCCTACAGGACAGGGTCCCACCGGGGAGCTGTTTTTT. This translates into CASSPTGQGPTGELFF.

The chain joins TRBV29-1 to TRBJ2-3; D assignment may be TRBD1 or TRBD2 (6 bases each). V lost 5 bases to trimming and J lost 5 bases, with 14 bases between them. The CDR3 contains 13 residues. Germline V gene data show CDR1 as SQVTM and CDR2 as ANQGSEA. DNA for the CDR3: TGCAGCGTTCGTCAGGGGAGGATAGATACGCAGTATTTT. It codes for CSVRQGRIDTQYF.

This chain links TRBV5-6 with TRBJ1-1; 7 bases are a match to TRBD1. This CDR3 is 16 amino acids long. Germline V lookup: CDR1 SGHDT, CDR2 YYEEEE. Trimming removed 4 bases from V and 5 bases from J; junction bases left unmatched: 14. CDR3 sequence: CASSRQTTTGLTEAFF. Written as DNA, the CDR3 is TGTGCCAGCAGCCGGCAAACTACGACAGGGTTGACTGAAGCTTTCTTT.

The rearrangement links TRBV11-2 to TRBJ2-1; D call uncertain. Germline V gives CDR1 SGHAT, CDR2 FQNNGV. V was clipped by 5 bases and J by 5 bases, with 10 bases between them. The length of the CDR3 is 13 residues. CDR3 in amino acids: CASSLSRNNEQFF. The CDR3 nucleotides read TGTGCCAGCAGCCTAAGTAGGAACAATGAGCAGTTCTTC.